This is a list of T cell receptor beta chains from one sample in a study of blood T cell repertoires in COVID-19. The protocol was immunoSEQ multiplex PCR, while the TCRdb copy is restricted to in-frame clones and leaves out a portion. The sample includes over 70,000 clones, roughly 90% of them seen just once. The sequencing input was peripheral blood. The receptor source for this set is a human donor in a cohort sampled during active COVID-19. CDR3s include the opening cysteine and the closing phenylalanine or tryptophan.

V gene	CDR3 length	CDR3 protein
TRBV9	15	CASSDRDRFMNEQFF
TRBV24-1	15	CATSQGRGGDQPQHF
TRBV7-9	15	CASSSGTGWDTEAFF
TRBV5-1	16	CASSTRGTGSYNEQFF
TRBV19	18	CASSMFLAGDSGANVLTF
TRBV7-2	16	CASSETGQLAKNIQYF
TRBV7-6	13	CASSLVLYNEQFF
TRBV18	17	CASSPFTDRASNQPQHF
TRBV4-2	14	CASSQDLRNTEAFF
TRBV11-3	16	CASSLAGGSAGNEQFF
TRBV3-1/TRBV3-2	13	CASSVLGQIEAFF
TRBV19	16	CASSGGLGRVNTEAFF
TRBV5-4	13	CASSPPRTDTQYF